A selection of T cell receptor beta chains follows, all from one sample in a study of T-cell memory formation after mild COVID-19. TCRdb re-derived calls from the 5' RACE reads in MiXCR, one entry per CDR3 protein. The table includes around 510,000 distinct CDR3 sequences, about a fifth detected once. The sequenced sample was PBMCs or a T cell subset sorted from them (not recorded which). The receptors were gathered from an adult woman who had mild COVID-19 (a few samples of this study predate the infection). Cell type and time point are not known. The CDR3 runs from the conserved cysteine through the conserved F or W. A D gene is named only where the DNA matches it firmly. The size field is filled for only some rows; it gives once, few, many or a size class.

>TRBD1|TRBJ1-2|TRBV3-1|14|NA
CASSARQGARGYTF
TGTGCCAGCAGCGCCCGACAGGGGGCGAGGGGCTACACCTTC
>NA|TRBJ2-1|TRBV15|16|NA
CATSRVGGSSYNEQFF
TGTGCCACCAGCAGAGTTGGCGGCAGCTCCTACAATGAGCAGTTCTTC
>NA|TRBJ2-1|TRBV11-3|16|NA
CASSPRTTWSYNEQFF
TGTGCCAGCAGCCCACGGACGACGTGGTCATACAATGAGCAGTTCTTC
>NA|TRBJ1-3|TRBV19|17|NA
CASSIVLGRISGNTIYF
TGTGCCAGTAGTATAGTCCTCGGACGGATCTCTGGAAACACCATATATTTT
>NA|TRBJ2-3|TRBV4-1|17|NA
CASSQTRTGPGTDTQYF
TGCGCCAGCAGCCAAACCCGTACAGGCCCGGGCACAGATACGCAGTATTTT
>TRBD2|TRBJ2-5|TRBV2|14|few
CASRIAGALETQYF
TGTGCCAGCAGGATAGCGGGGGCGCTGGAGACCCAGTACTTC
>NA|TRBJ1-1|TRBV12-3/TRBV12-4|13|many
CASSFTGNTEAFF
TGTGCCAGCAGTTTTACAGGGAACACTGAAGCTTTCTTT
>TRBD1|TRBJ1-2|TRBV29-1|13|NA
CSVLQGARNGYTF
TGCAGCGTACTACAGGGGGCGCGTAATGGCTACACCTTC
>NA|TRBJ2-1|TRBV10-3|14|NA
CAISESNPGNEQFF
TGTGCCATCAGTGAGTCGAATCCGGGCAATGAGCAGTTCTTC
>NA|TRBJ2-7|TRBV7-9|16|NA
CASSIRTAEGSYEQYF
TGTGCCAGCAGCATCAGGACAGCCGAAGGGTCCTACGAGCAGTACTTC
>NA|TRBJ2-5|TRBV29-1|12|few
CSVAETGATQYF
TGCAGCGTTGCCGAGACGGGGGCGACCCAGTACTTC
>TRBD1|TRBJ2-4|TRBV6-2/TRBV6-3|11|few
CASSTGQARYF
TGTGCCAGCAGTACTGGACAGGCACGGTACTTC
>NA|TRBJ1-5|TRBV19|12|NA
CASSPHNQPQHF
TGTGCCAGTAGCCCGCACAATCAGCCCCAGCATTTT
>TRBD1|TRBJ2-7|TRBV5-1|16|NA
CASTLRQGVSSYEQYF
TGCGCCAGCACCCTCCGACAGGGGGTATCTAGCTACGAGCAGTACTTC
>NA|TRBJ2-3|TRBV7-9|18|NA
CASSLAPSGAVSTDTQYF
TGTGCCAGCAGCTTAGCCCCTTCCGGGGCCGTTAGCACAGATACGCAGTATTTT
>NA|TRBJ2-3|TRBV2|14|NA
CASTLGGYTDTQYF
TGTGCCAGCACCCTCGGGGGCTACACAGATACGCAGTATTTT
>NA|TRBJ2-7|TRBV28|13|few
CASRPRSVYEQYF
TGTGCCAGCAGGCCCCGTTCGGTATACGAGCAGTACTTC
>TRBD2|TRBJ2-7|TRBV9|16|NA
CASSPQAGTSSHEQYF
TGTGCCAGCAGCCCCCAGGCCGGGACTAGCTCCCACGAGCAGTACTTC
>TRBD1|TRBJ1-5|TRBV20-1|15|NA
CSASGTGYGNQPQHF
TGCAGTGCTAGTGGGACAGGGTATGGCAATCAGCCCCAGCATTTT
>NA|TRBJ1-5|TRBV4-1|15|few
CASSQDRGVNQPQHF
TGCGCCAGCAGCCAAGATAGAGGAGTGAATCAGCCCCAGCATTTT
>NA|TRBJ1-3|TRBV6-5|15|NA
CASSYSRGTGNTIYF
TGTGCCAGCAGTTACTCGCGGGGAACTGGAAACACCATATATTTT
>TRBD1|TRBJ2-1|TRBV5-1|14|NA
CASTPTGALGEQFF
TGCGCCAGCACCCCGACAGGGGCTTTAGGTGAGCAGTTCTTC
>NA|TRBJ1-5|TRBV6-5|15|few
CASRPDPGLSQPQHF
TGTGCCAGCAGACCGGACCCCGGGTTGAGCCAGCCCCAGCATTTT
>NA|TRBJ1-1|TRBV5-4|16|NA
CASSSYRGAQLAEAFF
TGTGCCAGCAGCTCCTATCGGGGGGCGCAGTTGGCTGAAGCTTTCTTT
>TRBD2|TRBJ2-7|TRBV12-3/TRBV12-4|14|few
CASRLGTSVYEQYF
TGTGCCAGCAGACTCGGGACTAGCGTCTACGAGCAGTACTTC
>NA|TRBJ1-4|TRBV5-1|15|NA
CASSQEGFPNEKLFF
TGCGCCAGCAGCCAGGAAGGCTTCCCGAATGAAAAACTGTTTTTT
>NA|TRBJ2-5|TRBV11-3|12|NA
CASSATQFTQYF
TGTGCCAGCAGCGCCACGCAGTTTACCCAGTACTTC
>NA|TRBJ2-3|TRBV29-1|14|NA
CSVASGGATDTQYF
TGCAGCGTTGCTTCCGGCGGGGCCACAGATACGCAGTATTTT
>TRBD1|TRBJ2-6|TRBV11-3|13|few
CASSSGQGNVLTF
TGTGCCAGCAGCTCGGGACAGGGGAACGTCCTGACTTTC
>NA|TRBJ1-1|TRBV5-1|14|many
CASAVGADNTEAFF
TGCGCCAGCGCCGTGGGGGCGGACAACACTGAAGCTTTCTTT
>TRBD2|TRBJ2-1|TRBV9|14|NA
CASTTSGGATEQFF
TGTGCCAGCACCACTAGCGGGGGGGCCACTGAGCAGTTCTTC
>TRBD2|TRBJ2-1|TRBV2|15|few
CASSRTSGGLNEQFF
TGTGCCAGCAGTCGGACTAGCGGGGGTCTCAATGAGCAGTTCTTC
>TRBD1|TRBJ2-2|TRBV20-1|15|few
CSARVGTGTTGELFF
TGCAGTGCTAGAGTCGGGACAGGGACCACCGGGGAGCTGTTTTTT
>NA|TRBJ2-7|TRBV5-1|12|NA
CASSPGQGKQYF
TGCGCCAGCAGCCCCGGGCAGGGAAAGCAGTACTTC
>NA|TRBJ2-7|TRBV12-3/TRBV12-4|15|NA
CASSLKGGSSYEQYF
TGTGCCAGCAGTTTGAAGGGAGGTAGCTCCTACGAGCAGTACTTC
>NA|TRBJ2-1|TRBV7-9|17|few
CASSLAPSVRTNNEQFF
TGTGCCAGCAGCTTAGCGCCGTCAGTGAGGACGAACAATGAGCAGTTCTTC
>NA|TRBJ2-1|TRBV5-1|15|few
CASSFESAKYNEQFF
TGCGCCAGCAGCTTTGAGTCAGCCAAATACAATGAGCAGTTCTTC
>NA|TRBJ1-2|TRBV4-1|13|NA
CASSFDIDYGYTF
TGCGCCAGCAGCTTCGACATTGACTATGGCTACACCTTC
>NA|TRBJ2-7|TRBV29-1|13|NA
CSAGRGLVYEQYF
TGCAGCGCCGGACGGGGGTTAGTTTACGAGCAGTACTTC
>TRBD2|TRBJ2-2|TRBV5-4|16|NA
CASSFGTSGNTGELFF
TGTGCCAGCAGCTTCGGGACTAGCGGCAACACCGGGGAGCTGTTTTTT
>TRBD1|TRBJ1-2|TRBV29-1|14|few
CSVEGGTGAGGYTF
TGCAGCGTTGAAGGGGGGACAGGGGCAGGAGGCTACACCTTC
>NA|TRBJ1-5|TRBV7-9|15|few
CASSRGDYSNQPQHF
TGTGCCAGCTCGCGCGGGGATTATAGCAATCAGCCCCAGCATTTT
>TRBD1|TRBJ2-7|TRBV5-1|15|few
CASSPRTGASYEQYF
TGCGCCAGCAGCCCCCGGACAGGGGCGTCCTACGAGCAGTACTTC
>NA|TRBJ2-7|TRBV9|14|once
CASSVDEVAREQYF
TGTGCCAGCAGCGTAGACGAGGTCGCACGGGAGCAGTACTTC
>NA|TRBJ1-1|TRBV5-1|17|NA
CASSSPLGRDMNTEAFF
TGCGCCAGCAGCTCACCACTTGGCCGGGACATGAACACTGAAGCTTTCTTT
>NA|TRBJ1-1|TRBV5-1|15|few
CASSRLTGGGTEAFF
TGCGCCAGCAGCCGGCTTACAGGAGGGGGCACTGAAGCTTTCTTT
>TRBD1|TRBJ1-2|TRBV9|13|NA
CASSSRDRRRYTF
TGTGCCAGCAGCTCCCGGGACAGGCGACGCTACACCTTC
>TRBD1|TRBJ2-7|TRBV5-1|14|few
CASSHSKTGAEQYF
TGCGCCAGCAGCCATAGCAAGACAGGGGCCGAGCAGTACTTC
>NA|TRBJ1-5|TRBV4-3|13|NA
CASSQASGRPQHF
TGCGCCAGCAGCCAAGCCTCTGGTCGGCCCCAGCATTTT
>NA|TRBJ2-3|TRBV9|14|many
CASSVGGARDTQYF
TGTGCCAGCAGCGTAGGGGGGGCCAGAGATACGCAGTATTTT
>NA|TRBJ1-2|TRBV5-1|12|few
CASSLQGAGYTF
TGCGCCAGCAGCTTACAGGGCGCTGGCTACACCTTC